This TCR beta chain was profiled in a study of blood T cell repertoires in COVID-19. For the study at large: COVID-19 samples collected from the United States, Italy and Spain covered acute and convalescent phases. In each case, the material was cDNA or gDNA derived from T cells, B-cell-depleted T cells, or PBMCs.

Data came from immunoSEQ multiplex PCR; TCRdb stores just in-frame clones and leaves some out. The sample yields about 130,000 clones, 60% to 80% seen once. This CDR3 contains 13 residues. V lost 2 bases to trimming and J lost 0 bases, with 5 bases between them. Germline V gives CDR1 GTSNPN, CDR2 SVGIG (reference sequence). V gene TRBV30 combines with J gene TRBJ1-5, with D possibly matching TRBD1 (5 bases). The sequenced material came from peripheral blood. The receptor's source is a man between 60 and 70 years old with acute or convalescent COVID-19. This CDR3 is CAWSTGSNQPQHF. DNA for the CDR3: TGTGCCTGGAGTACAGGTAGCAATCAGCCCCAGCATTTT.